Below, one TCR beta chain is given with its context. This CDR3 comprises 15 residues. Germline assignment: CDR1 SGDLS and CDR2 YYNGEE. V gave up 3 bases and J gave up 6 bases; unmatched junction bases: 5. This entry belongs to a study of cytomegalovirus exposure and HLA in healthy donors. The PCR made use of 60 Vbeta and 13 Jbeta primers. Assay used: immunoSEQ multiplex PCR; TCRdb lists only in-frame clones, some missing. The table records about 160,000 clones, approximately 80% of them present only once. The chain couples TRBV9 to TRBJ2-7, with TRBD2 matching over 14 bases. Sequenced material: PBMCs. The origin of this receptor is a man aged 45-65 years in good health and CMV-seropositive. Here the CDR3 DNA reads TGTGCCAGCAGCGAGGGGGGGACTAGCGGGGGCGAGCAGTACTTC. Its translation: CASSEGGTSGGEQYF.